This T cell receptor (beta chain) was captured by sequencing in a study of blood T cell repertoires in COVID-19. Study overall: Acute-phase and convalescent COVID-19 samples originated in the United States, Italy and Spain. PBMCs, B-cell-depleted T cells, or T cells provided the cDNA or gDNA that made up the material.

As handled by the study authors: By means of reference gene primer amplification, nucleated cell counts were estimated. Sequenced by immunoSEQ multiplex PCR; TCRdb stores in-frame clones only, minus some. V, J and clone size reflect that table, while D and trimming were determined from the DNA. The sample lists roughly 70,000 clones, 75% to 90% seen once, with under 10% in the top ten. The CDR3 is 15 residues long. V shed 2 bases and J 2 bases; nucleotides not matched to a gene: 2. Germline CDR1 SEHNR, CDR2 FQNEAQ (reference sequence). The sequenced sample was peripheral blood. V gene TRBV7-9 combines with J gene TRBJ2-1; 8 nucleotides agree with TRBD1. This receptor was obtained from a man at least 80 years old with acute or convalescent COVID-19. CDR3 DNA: TGTGCCAGCAGCTTATCAGGGGGCCCCTACAATGAGCAGTTCTTC. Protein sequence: CASSLSGGPYNEQFF.